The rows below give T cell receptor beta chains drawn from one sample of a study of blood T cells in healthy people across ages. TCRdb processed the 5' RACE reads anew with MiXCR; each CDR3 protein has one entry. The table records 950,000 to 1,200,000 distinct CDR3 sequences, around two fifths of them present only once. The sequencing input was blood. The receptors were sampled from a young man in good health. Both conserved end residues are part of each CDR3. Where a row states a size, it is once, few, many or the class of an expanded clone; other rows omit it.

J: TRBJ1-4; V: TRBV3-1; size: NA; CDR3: CASSQGSGLLKKEKLFF
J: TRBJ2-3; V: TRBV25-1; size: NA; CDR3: CASSESWRGGTDTQYF
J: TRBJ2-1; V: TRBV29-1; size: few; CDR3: CSGRSGGYNEQFF
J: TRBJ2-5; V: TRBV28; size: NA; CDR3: CASTKPGQVLNEQYF
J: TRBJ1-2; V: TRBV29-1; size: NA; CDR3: CSVEGQSGTGANYGYTF
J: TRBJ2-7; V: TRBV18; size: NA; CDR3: CASSPDRSLYEQYF
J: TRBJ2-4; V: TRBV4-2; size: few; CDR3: CASSQDAGQGVAKNIQYF
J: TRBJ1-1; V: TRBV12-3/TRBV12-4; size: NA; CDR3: CASSLGGTGNMNTEAFF
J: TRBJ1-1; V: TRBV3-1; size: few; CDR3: CASSQPRSAAFF
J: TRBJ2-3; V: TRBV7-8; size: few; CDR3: CASSLVGGEGTQYF
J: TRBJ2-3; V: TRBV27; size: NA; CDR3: CASRPGQGSADTQYF
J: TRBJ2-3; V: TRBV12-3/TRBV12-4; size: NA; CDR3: CASSLKPFLAGEPTDTQYF
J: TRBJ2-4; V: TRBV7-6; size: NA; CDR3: CASSLDRREGVAKNVQYF
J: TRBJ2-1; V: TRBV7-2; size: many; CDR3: CASSLGGFYNEQFF
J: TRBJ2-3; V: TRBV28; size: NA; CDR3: CASRTLRGSTDTQYF
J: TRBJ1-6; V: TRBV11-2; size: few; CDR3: CASDHRLNNSPLHF
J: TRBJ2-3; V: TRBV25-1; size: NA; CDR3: CASSESRSGTQYF
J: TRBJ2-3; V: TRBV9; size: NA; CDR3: CASNVGSVGGTDTQYF
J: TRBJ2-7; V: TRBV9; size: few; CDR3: CASSIRDNSYEQYF
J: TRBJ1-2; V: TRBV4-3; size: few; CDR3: CASSRGKRTSFYGYTF
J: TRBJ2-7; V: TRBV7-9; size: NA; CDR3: CASSQQGPHEQYF
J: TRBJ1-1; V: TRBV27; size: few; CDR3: CASSFRQFTEAFF
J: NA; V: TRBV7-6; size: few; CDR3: CASSLNQGETQYF
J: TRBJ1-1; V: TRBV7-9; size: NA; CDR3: CASSWGGGVAEAFF
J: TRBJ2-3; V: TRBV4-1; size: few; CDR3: CASSQDLEDRGLEDTQYF
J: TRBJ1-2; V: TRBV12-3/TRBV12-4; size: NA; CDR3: CASSLGLGAAYTF
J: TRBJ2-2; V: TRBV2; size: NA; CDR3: CASSERGFITGELFF
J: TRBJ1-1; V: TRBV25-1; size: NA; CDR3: CASSEYGDTEAFF
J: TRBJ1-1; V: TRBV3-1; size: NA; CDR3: CASSQGAGKTFF
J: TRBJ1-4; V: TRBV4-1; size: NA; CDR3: CASSQKPSEGENEKLFF
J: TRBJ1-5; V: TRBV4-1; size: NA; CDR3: CASSQEGGWGNQPQHF
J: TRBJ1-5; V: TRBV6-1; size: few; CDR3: CASSPDRLDQPQHF
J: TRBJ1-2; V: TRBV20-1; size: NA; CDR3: CSARGGTRSGYTF
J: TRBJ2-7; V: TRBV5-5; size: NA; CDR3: CASSLLIGQGSYEQYF
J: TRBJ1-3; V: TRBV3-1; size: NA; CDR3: CASSSGTGSGNTIYF
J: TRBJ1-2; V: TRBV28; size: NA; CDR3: CASSPSGGFRFHGYTF
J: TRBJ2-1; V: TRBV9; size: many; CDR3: CASSAENEQFF
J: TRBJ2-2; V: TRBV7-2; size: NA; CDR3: CASSSGPSNTGELFF
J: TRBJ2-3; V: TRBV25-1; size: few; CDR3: CATALAGGEAPQYF